Here is one TCR beta chain with its context. This clone appeared a single time. Its binding antigen is unknown. Germline and junction disagree at one end, which may indicate a read error. The sample comes from a study of blood T cell repertoires in COVID-19 (dated by TCRdb to 2020 to 2022). As for the study more broadly: Samples covering the acute and convalescent phases of COVID-19 were provided by collaborators in the United States, Italy and Spain. Nearly every sample came with metadata listing a de-identified subject ID, COVID-19 status, age in years and sex. HLA class I and class II types, where available, came from metadata supplied by the sample provider rather than from assay-based typing. The repertoires were made available in a free public database intended to serve as a resource for research on the immune response to SARS-CoV-2. Samples came from the ongoing ImmuneRACE study (first 160 participants) plus 1,254 subjects from 6 global collaborators. Subjects who had been exposed to COVID-19, were actively infected with it, or had recovered from it provided the deeply sampled blood TCRbeta repertoires that made up the dataset. The prospective study material was composed of cDNA or gDNA derived from T cells, B-cell-depleted T cells, or PBMCs.

TCRbeta CDR3 regions were amplified from genomic DNA using the immunoSEQ Assay, a bias-controlled multiplex PCR. The paper's data handling went like this. Nucleated cell counts per sample were estimated from amplification of reference gene primers within the assay. To quantify the absolute abundance of each unique TCRbeta CDR3 rearrangement, sequence reads were collapsed and filtered. Productive Simpson clonality was computed per sample as the square root of Simpson's diversity index over productive rearrangements. Drawn from immuneACCESS, this table holds only the in-frame rearrangements with V and J called that TCRdb kept. Clones are partly lost; checked studies trace under half to an unresolved V gene and leave the rest unexplained. V and J calls and clone size are as listed in that table; D and trimming were resolved from the DNA. Here the sample has tens of thousands of clones; 90% occur a single time. About 1.5% of the sample comes from the top ten.

The research as a whole found: The quantity of clinical and demographic metadata differed by source and by participant and was supplied without curation.

The CDR3, cysteine through phenylalanine, is 12 amino acids long. Only the CDR3 portion is preserved as DNA: 36 bases, with reading frame beginning at the first base. CDR1 and CDR2, looked up from the germline V gene, are MDHEN and SYDVKM. Each collaborating institution followed its own protocols to collect whole blood in K2EDTA tubes. For TCRbeta analysis, collaborators shipped samples in one of three forms: frozen whole blood, isolated PBMCs, or DNA extracted from either of those sample types. The origin of this receptor is a man aged 50 to 59 with acute or convalescent COVID-19. Recombination joined TRBV28 with TRBJ1-6; the junction holds 7 bases that match TRBD1. The specimen was peripheral blood. The base sequence is TGTGCCAGCCGCAGTTCTGGGGACAGTATTTGGTTT. This translates into CASRSSGDSIWF.